The 10 T cell receptor beta chains listed next were all sequenced from one sample in a study of shared clonotypes between healthy human individuals. The protocol was immunoSEQ multiplex PCR, while the TCRdb copy is restricted to in-frame clones and leaves out a portion. In the table there are about 2,500,000 clones, 85% to 95% of which are singletons. Source material: naive CD4+ T cells sorted from blood. The subset here: CD45RA+ positively selected. The receptors were gathered from a man aged 18 to 30 in good health.

The V gene is TRBV6-1, the J gene TRBJ1-1; no definite D call. The CDR3 loop spans 14 amino acids. Trimming took off 6 bases at V and 1 base at J, with 12 bases between the two ends. Germline assignment: CDR1 MNHNS and CDR2 SASEGT. CDR3 nucleotides: TGTGCCAGCAGGACGACTGCTTCGAACACTGAAGCTTTCTTT. Residues: CASRTTASNTEAFF.

J is TRBJ2-5 and V is TRBV5-4; D is uncertain. The CDR3 runs to 13 residues. Trimming pared 1 base from V and 4 bases from J, leaving 8 bases between. Germline assignment: CDR1 SGHNT and CDR2 YYREEE (reference sequence). CDR3 in DNA: TGTGCCAGCAGCTTGTTTGGTCGAGAGACCCAGTACTTC. Translation gives CASSLFGRETQYF. The full variable domain, its missing parts supplied by reference TRBV5-4 and TRBJ2-5, is ETGVTQSPTHLIKTRGQQVTLRCSSQSGHNTVSWYQQALGQGPQFIFQYYREEENGRGNFPPRFSGLQFPNYSSELNVNALELDDSALYLCASSLFGRETQYFGPGTRLLVL.

This chain links TRBV27 with TRBJ2-1; TRBD2 aligns across 8 bases. After removal of 6 bases from V and 3 bases from J, the junction contained 10 bases not matched to a gene. The length of the CDR3 is 16 residues. Germline V gene data show CDR1 as MNHEY and CDR2 as SMNVEV (reference sequence). CDR3 DNA: TGTGCCAGCAGCCCCCGGAGCACTAGCGGCTACAATGAGCAGTTCTTC. This translates into CASSPRSTSGYNEQFF.

The gene calls are TRBV5-1 and TRBJ2-2, with 11 bases aligning to TRBD2. The V gene's germline CDR1 is SGHRS and CDR2 YFSETQ. CDR3 length equals 17 residues. The J segment lost 4 bases and the V segment lost 2 bases, leaving 7 bases of the junction unmatched. CDR3 sequence (DNA): TGCGCCAGCAGCTTCCCTAGCGGGGGGCGGGGCACCGGGGAGCTGTTTTTT. Protein product: CASSFPSGGRGTGELFF.

The chain has TRBV5-1 and TRBJ1-4, with 7 bases lining up with TRBD1. CDR1 SGHRS and CDR2 YFSETQ come from the germline V gene. This CDR3 contains 15 residues. V shed 4 bases, J shed 7 bases, and the junction held 10 bases outside the gene matches. The CDR3 region is CASSGGTAEREKLFF. The DNA for the CDR3 is TGCGCCAGCAGCGGGGGGACAGCTGAACGTGAAAAACTGTTTTTT.

The chain employs TRBV6-1 and TRBJ1-2, with D maybe TRBD1 (6 bases). The CDR3 length is 14 residues. The V gene lost 4 bases and the J gene lost 1 base, with 10 bases spanning the gap. Looked up from germline, CDR1 is MNHNS and CDR2 is SASEGT. This chain's CDR3 is CASSGTADNYGYTF. In DNA form, the CDR3 reads TGTGCCAGCAGTGGGACAGCCGATAACTATGGCTACACCTTC.

This chain uses TRBV2 with TRBJ2-5; the match to TRBD2 covers 12 bases. With 1 base clipped from V and 5 bases from J, the junction kept 17 bases outside the gene matches. The CDR3 loop spans 20 amino acids. The V gene's germline CDR1 is SNHLY and CDR2 FYNNEI. CDR3 in DNA: TGTGCCAGCAGTGAAGTGACGGGTGCAGGACTAGCGGGGTTCGGGGAGACCCAGTACTTC. It encodes CASSEVTGAGLAGFGETQYF.

The chain carries TRBV6-6 and TRBJ2-3; no firm D call. Germline V lookup: CDR1 MNHNY, CDR2 SVGAGI (reference sequence). CDR3 length: 15 residues. V lost 2 bases to trimming and J lost 0 bases, with 9 bases between them. In nucleotides, the CDR3 is TGTGCCAGCAGTTACAAGGCTTCTAGCACAGATACGCAGTATTTT. Translation gives CASSYKASSTDTQYF.

The chain recombines TRBV2 with TRBJ2-3, with D possibly being TRBD2 (5 bases). The length of the CDR3 is 13 residues. Germline assignment: CDR1 SNHLY and CDR2 FYNNEI. The V and J ends lost 10 bases and 2 bases respectively, with 13 bases between them. The CDR3: CATRRSTTDTQYF. DNA of the CDR3: TGTGCCACGCGGAGGTCCACCACAGATACGCAGTATTTT.

This chain links TRBV7-2 with TRBJ2-5, with 7 bases matching TRBD2. CDR3 length: 15 amino acids. Germline V gives CDR1 SGHTA, CDR2 FQGNSA. Losses at the gene ends were 5 bases for V and 5 bases for J; bases not matched to a gene: 11. The CDR3 here is CASSLSTGGKETQYF. CDR3 sequence (DNA): TGTGCCAGCAGCCTATCCACCGGGGGGAAGGAGACCCAGTACTTC.